These 17 T cell receptor beta chains were sequenced from one sample in a study of CD8 T cells in ankylosing spondylitis. TCRdb re-called the 5' RACE reads through MiXCR, storing one row per CDR3 protein. This table has around 250,000 distinct CDR3 sequences, about 10% appearing once. Specimen: blood, either unsorted or a sorted T cell fraction (not recorded which). The receptors here all came from a male donor with ankylosing spondylitis or in good health (not recorded which).

In its sample, this clonotype was seen many times. The J gene is TRBJ2-2, the V gene TRBV20-1; 9 bases are a match to TRBD2. The CDR3 spans 15 residues. J lost 5 bases, V lost 0 bases, and 4 bases had no gene match. Per germline, CDR1 DFQATT and CDR2 SNEGSKA (reference sequence). The CDR3 DNA reads as TGCAGTGCTAGAGAGCAGCGGGGGGCGACCGGGGAGCTGTTTTTT. Translation: CSAREQRGATGELFF.

In this sample, this clonotype turned up many times. The genes are TRBV5-5 and TRBJ1-2; TRBD1 agrees at 8 bases. Germline V gives CDR1 SGHKS, CDR2 YYEKEE (reference sequence). This CDR3 has 14 residues. J gave up 3 bases and V 0 bases, and 1 base lay outside the gene matches. The CDR3 bases are TGTGCCAGCAGCTTGGCAGGGGGCGACTATGGCTACACCTTC. As protein: CASSLAGGDYGYTF.

This clonotype appeared many times. The J gene is TRBJ2-7, the V gene TRBV12-3 or TRBV12-4, with D hard to call. Trimming removed 7 bases from V and 0 bases from J, with 13 bases in between. The CDR3 spans 14 residues. CDR3 region: CASTLDGPSYEQYF. Written as DNA, the CDR3 is TGTGCCAGCACCCTGGATGGCCCCTCCTACGAGCAGTACTTC.

This clonotype was picked up many times. J is TRBJ2-1 and V is TRBV5-1; D gene uncertain. The CDR3 is 15 amino acids. Trimming pared 0 bases from V and 2 bases from J, leaving 9 bases between. Germline assignment: CDR1 SGHRS and CDR2 YFSETQ. CDR3 in amino acids: CASSLGQSPYNEQFF. DNA for the CDR3: TGCGCCAGCAGCTTGGGCCAAAGCCCCTACAATGAGCAGTTCTTC.

This clonotype was counted at least ten times. V and J are TRBV5-1 and TRBJ1-1; D might be TRBD1 (5 bases). V was pared by 5 bases and J by 7 bases, with 12 bases between. Looked up from germline, CDR1 is SGHRS and CDR2 is YFSETQ. This CDR3 has 12 amino acids. In DNA form, the CDR3 reads TGCGCCAGCAGTGACAGTCGCGTTGAAGCTTTCTTT. As protein: CASSDSRVEAFF.

In regard to this clonotype: A read error is possible here, since a much larger clone lies one base away. The gene calls are TRBV5-1 and TRBJ1-3; 8 bases align to TRBD1. The CDR3 has 14 residues. Germline V CDR1 and CDR2: SGHRS, YFSETQ. Trimming at V came to 3 bases and at J to 2 bases, leaving 1 base not matched to a gene. CDR3 DNA sequence: TGCGCCAGCAGCTCGACAGGGGCTGGAAACACCATATATTTT. This encodes CASSSTGAGNTIYF. Drawing the rest from reference TRBV5-1 and TRBJ1-3, the complete variable domain is KAGVTQTPRYLIKTRGQQVTLSCSPISGHRSVSWYQQTPGQGLQFLFEYFSETQRNKGNFPGRFSGRQFSNSRSEMNVSTLELGDSALYLCASSSTGAGNTIYFGEGSWLTVV.

This clonotype has ten or more counts. The J gene is TRBJ2-1, the V gene TRBV6-1, with D perhaps TRBD1 or TRBD2 (5 bases each). CDR3 length equals 16 residues. Trimming stripped 4 bases from V and 2 bases from J, with 15 bases between. Germline CDR1 reads MNHNS; CDR2 reads SASEGT. The CDR3 DNA follows: TGTGCCAGCAGTGCCTTCGGGGCTGGGACCTACAATGAGCAGTTCTTC. It yields the protein CASSAFGAGTYNEQFF.

This sequence joins TRBV12-3 or TRBV12-4 and TRBJ2-2, with no clear D. This CDR3 contains 14 residues. The ends were cut back, 2 bases at V and 6 bases at J, with 10 bases in the middle. The CDR3 DNA follows: TGTGCCAGCAGTTTAAGTTTCGGGTCCGGGGAGCTGTTTTTT. Its translation is CASSLSFGSGELFF.

The chain joins TRBV2 to TRBJ1-1, with 7 bases matching TRBD1. V gave up 9 bases and J gave up 8 bases; unmatched junction bases: 12. The CDR3 sequence is 13 residues long. Germline V gene sequence: CDR1 SNHLY, CDR2 FYNNEI. The CDR3 DNA is TGTGCCAGTTCGATGGACAGGAGCTACGAAGCTTTCTTT. The encoded protein is CASSMDRSYEAFF.

This clonotype came up many times. This chain uses TRBV29-1 with TRBJ1-5; D call uncertain. The V end lost 5 bases, the J end lost 1 base, and 6 bases lay between the germline ends. CDR1 SQVTM and CDR2 ANQGSEA come from the germline V gene. CDR3 size: 12 residues. As DNA, the CDR3 is TGCAGCGTTATGCTCAGCAATCAGCCCCAGCATTTT. Amino acids: CSVMLSNQPQHF. The whole variable domain, filled in from reference TRBV29-1 and TRBJ1-5, reads SAVISQKPSRDICQRGTSLTIQCQVDSQVTMMFWYRQQPGQSLTLIATANQGSEATYESGFVIDKFPISRPNLTFSTLTVSNMSPEDSSIYLCSVMLSNQPQHFGDGTRLSIL.

This clonotype was seen repeatedly, ten times or more. The V call is TRBV7-6, the J call TRBJ2-2; D unclear. V was cut by 0 bases and J by 3 bases, with 8 bases left in between. The CDR3 is 15 amino acids. CDR1 SGHVS and CDR2 FNYEAQ come from the germline V gene. CDR3 residues: CASSLAGSDTGELFF. The CDR3 coding sequence is TGTGCCAGCAGCTTAGCGGGATCGGACACCGGGGAGCTGTTTTTT.

In this sample, this clonotype turned up many times. The gene calls are TRBV29-1 and TRBJ2-3; D gene ambiguous. This CDR3 is 15 amino acids long. From germline, CDR1 is SQVTM and CDR2 ANQGSEA. V was shortened by 3 bases and J by 2 bases, with 15 bases between the two germline ends. The CDR3 DNA follows: TGCAGCGTTGAGTCGGTCGGCAGGAACACAGATACGCAGTATTTT. This encodes CSVESVGRNTDTQYF.

The chain links TRBV3-1 to TRBJ2-7, with TRBD2 identical over 7 bases. The CDR3 totals 14 residues. Unmatched junction bases numbered 2, after V lost 1 base and J lost 2 bases. Germline V lookup: CDR1 LGHDT, CDR2 YNNKEL (reference sequence). The CDR3 DNA follows: TGTGCCAGCAGCCAAGCTGGACTAGCCTACGAGCAGTACTTC. Protein: CASSQAGLAYEQYF.

This chain links TRBV19 with TRBJ1-1; D may be TRBD1 (6 bases). CDR1 LNHDA and CDR2 SQIVND come from the germline V gene (reference sequence). Trimming removed 1 base at V and 8 bases at J, with 11 bases between. The CDR3 runs 13 residues. CDR3 bases: TGTGCCAGTAGTATAGTGCCGGACAGAGAAGCTTTCTTT. Amino acids: CASSIVPDREAFF.

This clonotype has at least ten counts. The V call is TRBV20-1, the J call TRBJ1-3; a weak D match, TRBD1 (5 bases). The V and J ends lost 6 bases and 0 bases respectively, with 15 bases between them. Germline loops: CDR1 DFQATT, CDR2 SNEGSKA (reference sequence). The CDR3 has 15 amino acids. CDR3 amino acids: CSAGGTRTSGNTIYF. The CDR3 DNA reads TGCAGTGCAGGAGGGACCCGGACCTCTGGAAACACCATATATTTT.

This chain connects TRBV28 to TRBJ2-1; possibly TRBD2 for D (5 bases). CDR1 MDHEN and CDR2 SYDVKM come from the germline V gene. The CDR3 consists of 16 residues. V dropped 2 bases and J dropped 0 bases, with 11 bases sitting between them. The CDR3 region has the DNA TGTGCCAGCAGTTTAGAGAGCGGAGTCTCCTACAATGAGCAGTTCTTC. Its translation is CASSLESGVSYNEQFF.

This clonotype has only a few counts. This rearrangement joins TRBV9 to TRBJ2-1; TRBD2 matches 8 bases. The CDR3 has 16 residues. CDR1 is SGDLS and CDR2 is YYNGEE in the germline V gene. The J segment lost 6 bases and the V segment lost 3 bases, leaving 11 bases of the junction unmatched. The CDR3 loop reads CASSGAGVHLSNEQFF. CDR3 nucleotides: TGTGCCAGCAGCGGAGCGGGAGTTCATTTAAGCAATGAGCAGTTCTTC.